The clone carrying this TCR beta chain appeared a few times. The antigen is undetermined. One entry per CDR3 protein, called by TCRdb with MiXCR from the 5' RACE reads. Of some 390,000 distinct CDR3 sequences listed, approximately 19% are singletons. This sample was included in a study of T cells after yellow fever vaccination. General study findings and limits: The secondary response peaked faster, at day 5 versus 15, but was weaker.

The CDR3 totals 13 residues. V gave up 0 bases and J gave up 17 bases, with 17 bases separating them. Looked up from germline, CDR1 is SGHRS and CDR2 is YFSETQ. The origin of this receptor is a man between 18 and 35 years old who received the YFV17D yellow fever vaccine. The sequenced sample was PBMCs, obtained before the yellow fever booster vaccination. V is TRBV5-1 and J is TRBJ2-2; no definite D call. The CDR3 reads CASSLEASDRYFF. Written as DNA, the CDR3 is TGCGCCAGCAGCTTGGAGGCCTCTGACCGATATTTTTTT.